What follows describes a single T cell receptor beta chain. These data come from a study of shared clonotypes between healthy human individuals. The table came from immunoSEQ multiplex PCR; TCRdb's copy has only in-frame clones and leaves some out. This sample yields around 350,000 clones, of which more than 60% are seen a single time; less than 11% belongs to the top ten. Deletions cut 7 bases from V and 0 bases from J, with 17 bases between. CDR3 size: 16 residues. Per the germline V gene, CDR1 is SGHVS and CDR2 is FQNEAQ. Input material: memory CD4+ T cells sorted from blood. Noted subset: CD45RA-negative fraction. The TCR originated in a man between 25 and 39 years old in good health. The genes are TRBV7-8 and TRBJ2-3; tentatively, D is TRBD1 or TRBD2 (5 bases each). In DNA form, the CDR3 reads TGTGCCAGCACCAAGAGGGGCGGATCTAGCACAGATACGCAGTATTTT. Protein: CASTKRGGSSTDTQYF.